This TCR beta chain was obtained from a study of blood T cell repertoires in COVID-19. This clone was observed a single time. Assay: immunoSEQ multiplex PCR; the TCRdb copy retains only in-frame clones and omits some. The sample has 350,000 to 450,000 clones; roughly 85% are singletons. The sequence was obtained from a woman in her late teens or twenties with acute or convalescent COVID-19. The sequenced sample consisted of peripheral blood.

Here the CDR3 DNA reads TGTGCCAGCAGCTTAGCGGCGGGGGGACATCAGCCCCAGCATTTT. Encoded protein: CASSLAAGGHQPQHF. The V call is TRBV7-8, the J call TRBJ1-5; tentatively, D is TRBD1 (5 bases). Trimming cost V 0 bases and J 5 bases, with 11 bases left between them. The CDR3 consists of 15 residues. CDR1 is SGHVS, CDR2 FQNEAQ, per germline.